Here is one TCR beta chain with its context. The antigen remains unidentified. Donors came from a validation cohort of fewer than 150 subjects, distinct from the first 666-subject cohort. This sample stems from a study of cytomegalovirus exposure and HLA in healthy donors. General study points: One later analysis, an examination of the roughly 130 validation repertoires, found that first-cohort TCR clusters tended to co-occur in them. Cytomegalovirus-associated status was assigned to some 160 TCR beta chains.

CDR1 is MNHEY, CDR2 SVGAGI, per germline. CDR3 length: 16 residues. V shed 0 bases, J shed 3 bases, and the junction held 4 bases outside the gene matches. Profiling relied on immunoSEQ multiplex PCR, and the TCRdb table lists in-frame clones only, not all of them. In the table there are about 130,000 clones, approximately 92% of which are singletons. The sequence came from a woman between 18 and 30 years old in good health and CMV-seronegative. Specimen: PBMCs. The chain has TRBV6-5 and TRBJ2-7, with 11 bases identical to TRBD2. The CDR3 DNA follows: TGTGCCAGCAGTTACTCTAGCGGGGGGGCAGGCTACGAGCAGTACTTC. It codes for CASSYSSGGAGYEQYF.